This T cell receptor beta chain was recovered during a study of early stage breast cancer tumors. Study information: ER+/PR+/HER2- status applied to twelve of 16 invasive breast tumors. Each sample averaged approximately 9.7-fold read coverage. General study results and limits: Commonly generated sequences made up most enriched TCRB sequences shared between patients. Compared with adjacent normal breast, tumors showed roughly 2.5-fold denser, more clonal T cells.

Here immunoSEQ multiplex PCR was the method, and the copy in TCRdb shows in-frame clones only, minus some. The table shows 60,000 to 80,000 clones, with under 85% occurring only once. Germline CDR1 SGHTS, CDR2 YDEGEE. There are 16 residues in the CDR3. J lost 1 base, V lost 2 bases, and 2 bases had no gene match. A word on this clone: Its antigen is as yet unknown.

This receptor was identified in a person aged 55 to 75 with breast cancer. Material: blood. The chain carries TRBV5-8 and TRBJ2-5, with TRBD2 matching 13 bases. The chain's CDR3 is CASSLGTSGVQETQYF. CDR3 DNA sequence: TGTGCCAGCAGCTTAGGGACTAGCGGGGTCCAAGAGACCCAGTACTTC. Based on the CDR3 plus reference TRBV5-8 and TRBJ2-5, the full variable domain is EAGVTQSPTHLIKTRGQQATLRCSPISGHTSVYWYQQALGLGLQFLLWYDEGEERNRGNFPPRFSGRQFPNYSSELNVNALELEDSALYLCASSLGTSGVQETQYFGPGTRLLVL.